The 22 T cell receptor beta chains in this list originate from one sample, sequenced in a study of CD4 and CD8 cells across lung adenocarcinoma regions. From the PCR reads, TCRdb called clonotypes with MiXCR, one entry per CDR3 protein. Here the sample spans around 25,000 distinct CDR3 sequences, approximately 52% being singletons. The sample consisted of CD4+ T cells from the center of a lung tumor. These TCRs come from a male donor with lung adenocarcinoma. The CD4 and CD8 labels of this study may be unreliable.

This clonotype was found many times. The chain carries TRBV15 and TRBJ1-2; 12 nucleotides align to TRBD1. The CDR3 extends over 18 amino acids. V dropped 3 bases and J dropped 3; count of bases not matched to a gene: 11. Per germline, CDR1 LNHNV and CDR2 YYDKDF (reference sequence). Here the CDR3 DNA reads TGTGCCACCAGCAGTTTCGGGACAGGGGGCCGTCTAGACTATGGCTACACCTTC. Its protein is CATSSFGTGGRLDYGYTF.

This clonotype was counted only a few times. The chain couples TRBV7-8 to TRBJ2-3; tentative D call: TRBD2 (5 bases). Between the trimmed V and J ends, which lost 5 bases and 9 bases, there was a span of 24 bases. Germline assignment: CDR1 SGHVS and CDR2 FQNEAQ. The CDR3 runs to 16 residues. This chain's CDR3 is CASSLGGVGEIGTQYF. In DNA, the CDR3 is TGTGCCAGCAGCCTAGGTGGGGTGGGAGAGATCGGGACGCAGTATTTT.

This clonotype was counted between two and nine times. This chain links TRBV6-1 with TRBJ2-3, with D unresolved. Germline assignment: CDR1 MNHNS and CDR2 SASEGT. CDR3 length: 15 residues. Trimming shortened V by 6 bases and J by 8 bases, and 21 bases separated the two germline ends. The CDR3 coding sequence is TGTGCCAGCAGCCTCCAGGCTGGAATTCCAGGTACGCAGTATTTT. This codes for CASSLQAGIPGTQYF.

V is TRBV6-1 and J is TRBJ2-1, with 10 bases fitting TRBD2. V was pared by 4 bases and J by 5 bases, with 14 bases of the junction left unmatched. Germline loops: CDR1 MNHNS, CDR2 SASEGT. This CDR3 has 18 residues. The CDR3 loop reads CASSGTSGKALLDNEQFF. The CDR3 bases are TGTGCCAGCAGTGGAACTAGCGGGAAGGCCCTTTTGGACAATGAGCAGTTCTTC.

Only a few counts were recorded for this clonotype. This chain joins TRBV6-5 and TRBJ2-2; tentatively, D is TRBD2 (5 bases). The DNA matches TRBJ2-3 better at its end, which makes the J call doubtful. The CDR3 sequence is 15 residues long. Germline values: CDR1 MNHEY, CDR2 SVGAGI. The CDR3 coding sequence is TGTGCCAGCAGACTCCAGTCTGGGAGTCCCGGGGAGCAGTATTTT. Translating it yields CASRLQSGSPGEQYF.

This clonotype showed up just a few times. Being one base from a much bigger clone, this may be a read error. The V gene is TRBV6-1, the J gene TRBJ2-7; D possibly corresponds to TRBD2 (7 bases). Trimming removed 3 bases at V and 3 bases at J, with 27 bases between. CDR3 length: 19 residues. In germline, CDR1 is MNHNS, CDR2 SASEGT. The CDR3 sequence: CASSDEGGGGGEVRYEQYF. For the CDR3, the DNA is TGTGCCAGCAGTGACGAAGGGGGGGGGGGGGGCGAGGTTCGCTACGAGCAGTACTTC.

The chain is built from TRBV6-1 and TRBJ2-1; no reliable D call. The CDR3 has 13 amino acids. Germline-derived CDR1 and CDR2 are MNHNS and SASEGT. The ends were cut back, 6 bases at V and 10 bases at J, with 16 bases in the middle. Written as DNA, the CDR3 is TGTGCCAGCAGGGCGGACGGTTTCGACGAGCAGTTCTTC. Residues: CASRADGFDEQFF.

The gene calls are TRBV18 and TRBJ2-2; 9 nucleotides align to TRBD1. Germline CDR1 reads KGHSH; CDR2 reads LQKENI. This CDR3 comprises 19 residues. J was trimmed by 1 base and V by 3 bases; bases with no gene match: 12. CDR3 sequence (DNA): TGTGCCAGCTCACCGCCTAGGACAGGGGTAATAGTGAACACCGGGGAGCTGTTTTTT. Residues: CASSPPRTGVIVNTGELFF.

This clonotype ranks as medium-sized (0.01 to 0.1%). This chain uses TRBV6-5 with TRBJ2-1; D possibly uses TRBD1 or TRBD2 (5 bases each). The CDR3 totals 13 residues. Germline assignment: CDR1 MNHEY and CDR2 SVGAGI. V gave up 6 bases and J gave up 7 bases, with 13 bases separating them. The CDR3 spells CASRGDQVNEQFF. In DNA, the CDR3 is TGTGCCAGCAGGGGGGACCAGGTTAATGAGCAGTTCTTC.

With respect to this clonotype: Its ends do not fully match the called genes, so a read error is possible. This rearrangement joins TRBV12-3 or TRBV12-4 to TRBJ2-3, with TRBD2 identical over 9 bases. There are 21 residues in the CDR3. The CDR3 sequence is CALRGCGRVGTWISGQDTQYF. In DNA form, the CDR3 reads TGTGCCTTACGGGGCTGCGGGAGGGTGGGTACTTGGATCAGTGGCCAAGATACCCAGTACTTT.

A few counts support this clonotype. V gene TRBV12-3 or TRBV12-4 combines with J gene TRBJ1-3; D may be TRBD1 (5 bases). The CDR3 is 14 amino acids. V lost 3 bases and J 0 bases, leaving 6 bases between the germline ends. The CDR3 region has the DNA TGTGCCAGCAGTTTGGGGGGCTCTGGAAACACCATATATTTT. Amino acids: CASSLGGSGNTIYF.

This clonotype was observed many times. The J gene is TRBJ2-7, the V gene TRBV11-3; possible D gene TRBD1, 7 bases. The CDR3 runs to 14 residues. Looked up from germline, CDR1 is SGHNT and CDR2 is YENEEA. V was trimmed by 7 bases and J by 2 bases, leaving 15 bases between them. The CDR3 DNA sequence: TGTGCCAGCACCCTAGGAGGGGGCCCCTACGAGCAGTACTTC. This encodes CASTLGGGPYEQYF.

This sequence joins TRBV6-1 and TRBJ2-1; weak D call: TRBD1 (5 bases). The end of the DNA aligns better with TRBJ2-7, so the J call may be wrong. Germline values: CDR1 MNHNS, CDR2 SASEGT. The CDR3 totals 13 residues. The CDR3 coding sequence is TGTGCCAGCGGATCAGGGCCACACAATGAGCAGTACTTC. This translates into CASGSGPHNEQYF.

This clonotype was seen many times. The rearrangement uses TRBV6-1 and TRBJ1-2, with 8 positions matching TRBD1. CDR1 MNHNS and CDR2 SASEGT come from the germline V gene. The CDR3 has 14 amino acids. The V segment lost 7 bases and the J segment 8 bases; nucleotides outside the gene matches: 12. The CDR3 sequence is CASTQTQGARGYTF. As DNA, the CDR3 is TGTGCCAGCACCCAAACCCAGGGGGCGCGAGGCTACACCTTC.

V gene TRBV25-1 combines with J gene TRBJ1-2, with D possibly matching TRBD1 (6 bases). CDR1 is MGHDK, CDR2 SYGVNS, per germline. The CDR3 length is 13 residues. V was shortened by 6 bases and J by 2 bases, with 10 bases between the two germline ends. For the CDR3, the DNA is TGTGCCAGCAGCTCCGGGACAAACTATGGCTACACCTTC. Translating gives CASSSGTNYGYTF.

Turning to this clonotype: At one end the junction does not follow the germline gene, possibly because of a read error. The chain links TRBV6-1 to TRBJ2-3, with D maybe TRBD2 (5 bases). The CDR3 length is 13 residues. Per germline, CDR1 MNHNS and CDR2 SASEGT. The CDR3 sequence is CASREGSRDEQYF. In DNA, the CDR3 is TGTGCCAGCCGTGAAGGGAGCAGAGATGAGCAGTATTTC.

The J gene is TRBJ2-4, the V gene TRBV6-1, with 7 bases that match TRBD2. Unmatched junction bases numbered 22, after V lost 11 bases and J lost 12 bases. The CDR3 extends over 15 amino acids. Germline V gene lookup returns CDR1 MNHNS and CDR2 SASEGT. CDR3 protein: CAGREVARGRDTQYF. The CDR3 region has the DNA TGTGCCGGGAGGGAAGTGGCTCGCGGGAGAGACACTCAGTACTTC.

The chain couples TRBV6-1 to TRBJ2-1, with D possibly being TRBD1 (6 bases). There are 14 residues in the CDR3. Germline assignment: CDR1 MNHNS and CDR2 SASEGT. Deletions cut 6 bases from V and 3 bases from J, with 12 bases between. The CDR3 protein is CASRGWGRYNEQFF. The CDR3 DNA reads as TGTGCCAGCAGAGGGTGGGGGCGCTACAATGAGCAGTTCTTC.

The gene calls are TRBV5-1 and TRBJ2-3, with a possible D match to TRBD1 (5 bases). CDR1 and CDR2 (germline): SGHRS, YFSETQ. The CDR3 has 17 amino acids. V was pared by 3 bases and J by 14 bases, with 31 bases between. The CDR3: CASSWRPSSGPTDALYF. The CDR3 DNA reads TGCGCCAGCAGCTGGAGACCAAGTTCCGGACCGACAGACGCGCTGTATTTT.

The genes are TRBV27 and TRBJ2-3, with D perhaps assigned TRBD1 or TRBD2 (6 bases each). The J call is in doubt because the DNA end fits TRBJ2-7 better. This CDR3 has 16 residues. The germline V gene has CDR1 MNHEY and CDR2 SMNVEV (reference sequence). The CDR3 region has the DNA TGTGCCAGCGCGGGAACCGGGGGCCGTGGCGCAGATACGCAGTACTTC. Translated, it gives CASAGTGGRGADTQYF.

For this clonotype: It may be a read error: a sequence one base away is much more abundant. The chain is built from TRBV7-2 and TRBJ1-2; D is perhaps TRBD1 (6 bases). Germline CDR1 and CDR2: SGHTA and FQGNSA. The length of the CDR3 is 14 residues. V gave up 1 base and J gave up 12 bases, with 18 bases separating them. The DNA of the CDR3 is TGTGCCAGCAGCTTAGTGGGGGGCGGGGGCGGCCACACCTTC. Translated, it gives CASSLVGGGGGHTF.

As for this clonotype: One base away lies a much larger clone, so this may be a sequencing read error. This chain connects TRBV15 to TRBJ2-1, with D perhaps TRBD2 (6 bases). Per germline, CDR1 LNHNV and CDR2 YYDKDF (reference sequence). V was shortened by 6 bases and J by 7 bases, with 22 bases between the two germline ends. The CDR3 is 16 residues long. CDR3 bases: TGTGCCACCAGAGCGGCGCGGGGCCTCGGGCAAAATGAGCAGTTCTTC. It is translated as CATRAARGLGQNEQFF.